The text below deals with one TCR beta chain. This entry comes from a study of blood T cell repertoires in COVID-19. As for the study in general: Acute and convalescent COVID-19 samples came from the United States, Italy and Spain. Sources were T cells, B-cell-depleted T cells, or PBMCs; the material itself was cDNA or gDNA.

Study processing details: It was from reference gene primer amplification that nucleated cell counts were estimated. Measured with immunoSEQ multiplex PCR; TCRdb has only the in-frame clones, and not every one. The V and J calls and clone size were taken over from that table, and D and trimming were inferred from the DNA. The sample consists of fewer than 250,000 clones, about 88% of them appearing once. V was trimmed by 3 bases and J by 8 bases, leaving 11 bases between them. Germline CDR1 and CDR2: GTSNPN and SVGIG (reference sequence). CDR3 length equals 13 residues. The chain is built from TRBV30 and TRBJ1-6; D might be TRBD1 (6 bases). The sample taken for sequencing was peripheral blood. This TCR was recovered from a woman aged 40 to 50 with acute or convalescent COVID-19. CDR3 coding DNA: TGTGCCTGGAGAGGGGGGGAACATTCACCCCTCCACTTT. It encodes CAWRGGEHSPLHF.